Following are 27 T cell receptor beta chains from one sample sequenced in a study of shared clonotypes between healthy human individuals. TCRdb's table, derived via immunoSEQ multiplex PCR, lists solely in-frame clones and lacks some. The sample carries 2 million to 2.5 million clones, approximately 90% recorded once. The sample comprised naive CD4+ T cells from PBMCs. Documented subset: CD45RA+ positively selected. The receptors come from a man younger than 35 in good health. Some clones in this sample may be carry-over from other donors' samples.

The rearrangement links TRBV5-1 to TRBJ2-5; 8 positions agree with TRBD1. This CDR3 is built from 14 residues. Per germline, CDR1 SGHRS and CDR2 YFSETQ. V lost 1 base, J lost 5 bases, and 4 bases stayed unmatched. DNA for the CDR3: TGCGCCAGCAGCTTGTCAGGGGGCTATGAGACCCAGTACTTC. Translation gives CASSLSGGYETQYF.

V gene TRBV11-2 combines with J gene TRBJ2-1; TRBD1 might be the D (6 bases). V lost 1 base and J lost 10, with 14 bases in between. Germline CDR1 is SGHAT and CDR2 is FQNNGV. The CDR3 sequence is 14 residues long. The CDR3 sequence is CASSLGGRLGEQFF. The CDR3 region has the DNA TGTGCCAGCAGCTTAGGGGGGCGCTTAGGCGAGCAGTTCTTC.

The chain links TRBV27 to TRBJ2-2, with D perhaps TRBD2 (5 bases). The CDR3 contains 13 residues. CDR1 and CDR2 from the germline V gene are MNHEY and SMNVEV (reference sequence). V shed 2 bases and J shed 7 bases, with 8 bases lying between them. DNA for the CDR3: TGTGCCAGCAGTTTAATTCGGGGCGGGGAGCTGTTTTTT. Translation gives CASSLIRGGELFF.

J is TRBJ1-5 and V is TRBV7-8; 9 nucleotides match TRBD1. The CDR3 length is 15 residues. Germline V gene sequence: CDR1 SGHVS, CDR2 FQNEAQ. With 4 bases clipped from V and 3 bases from J, the junction kept 4 bases outside the gene matches. The CDR3 nucleotides read TGTGCCAGCAGCTCACAGGGGGCGACCAATCAGCCCCAGCATTTT. Its protein product is CASSSQGATNQPQHF.

This clone appeared a single time. The J gene is TRBJ1-1, the V gene TRBV14; 7 bases line up with TRBD1. The CDR3 runs 15 residues. The J segment lost 4 bases and the V segment lost 4 bases, leaving 9 bases of the junction unmatched. CDR1 is SGHDN, CDR2 FVKESK, per germline. CDR3 protein: CASSLDLQGRTEAFF. CDR3 nucleotides: TGTGCCAGCAGCCTTGATCTACAGGGGCGCACTGAAGCTTTCTTT.

This clone was seen a handful of times. The chain recombines TRBV6-6 with TRBJ1-4, with 7 positions matching TRBD1. J was trimmed by 6 bases and V by 6 bases; bases with no gene match: 7. CDR3 length: 14 residues. Germline values: CDR1 MNHNY, CDR2 SVGAGI (reference sequence). DNA of the CDR3: TGTGCCAGCAGACACGGGACAGCGGATGAAAAACTGTTTTTT. It yields the protein CASRHGTADEKLFF.

V usage is TRBV6-1 and J usage is TRBJ2-1, with 7 bases fitting TRBD2. V lost 2 bases to trimming and J lost 7 bases; unmatched junction nucleotides: 8. CDR3 size: 15 residues. Germline V gene lookup returns CDR1 MNHNS and CDR2 SASEGT. The CDR3 nucleotides are TGTGCCAGCAGTGAATATATGGGAGGGGAAAATGAGCAGTTCTTC. Its translation: CASSEYMGGENEQFF.

On this clone itself: Additional DNA sequences in this sample encode the identical CDR3. The genes are TRBV5-1 and TRBJ2-7; D gene ambiguous. This CDR3 is 13 amino acids long. Germline CDR1 SGHRS, CDR2 YFSETQ. The germline V and J ends were trimmed by 0 bases and 5 bases, with 9 bases remaining between them. CDR3 loop: CASSLEGLHEQYF. Written as DNA, the CDR3 is TGCGCCAGCAGCTTGGAGGGCCTGCACGAGCAGTACTTC.

This chain connects TRBV27 to TRBJ2-1; a weak D match, TRBD2 (5 bases). Germline lookup yields CDR1 MNHEY and CDR2 SMNVEV (reference sequence). Trimming removed 6 bases at V and 0 bases at J, with 12 bases between. This CDR3 has 15 residues. CDR3 protein: CASRLTGSSYNEQFF. In DNA, the CDR3 is TGTGCCAGCAGACTAACTGGGAGCTCCTACAATGAGCAGTTCTTC.

The V gene is TRBV5-1, the J gene TRBJ2-7; 10 positions agree with TRBD2. The V and J ends lost 4 bases and 3 bases, in that order; junction bases with no gene match: 13. CDR1 SGHRS and CDR2 YFSETQ come from the germline V gene. The CDR3 contains 17 residues. In DNA form, the CDR3 reads TGCGCCAGCAGCCCAGTTAGCGGGAGGTTCAGAGACTACGAGCAGTACTTC. Encoded protein: CASSPVSGRFRDYEQYF.

This chain's CDR3 is CAWSLRATKNQPQHF. The CDR3 DNA reads as TGTGCCTGGAGTCTCCGGGCCACCAAAAATCAGCCCCAGCATTTT. The gene calls are TRBV30 and TRBJ1-5; no reliable D call. The CDR3 loop spans 15 amino acids. V was shortened by 2 bases and J by 4 bases, with 15 bases between the two germline ends. CDR1 GTSNPN and CDR2 SVGIG come from the germline V gene (reference sequence). Together with reference TRBV30 and TRBJ1-5, the CDR3 gives the full variable domain: SQTIHQWPATLVQPVGSPLSLECTVEGTSNPNLYWYRQAAGRGLQLLFYSVGIGQISSEVPQNLSASRPQDRQFILSSKKLLLSDSGFYLCAWSLRATKNQPQHFGDGTRLSIL.

This clone came up once. The chain joins TRBV7-9 to TRBJ1-3; no clear D. The CDR3 runs 15 residues. The V end lost 1 base, the J end lost 1 base, and 8 bases lay between the germline ends. Per germline, CDR1 SEHNR and CDR2 FQNEAQ (reference sequence). The CDR3 reads CASSLGYGSGNTIYF. CDR3 DNA: TGTGCCAGCAGCTTAGGGTACGGTTCTGGAAACACCATATATTTT.

The CDR3 sequence: CASSLVSGSGGDTQYF. The CDR3 DNA is TGTGCCAGCAGCTTAGTTAGCGGGAGTGGGGGAGATACGCAGTATTTT. This sequence joins TRBV7-2 and TRBJ2-3; 9 bases match TRBD2. The CDR3 is 16 residues long. CDR1 is SGHTA, CDR2 FQGNSA, per germline. Trimming cost V 1 base and J 5 bases; bases outside gene matches: 7.

V usage is TRBV9 and J usage is TRBJ2-3; D might be TRBD2 (6 bases). CDR1 and CDR2 (germline): SGDLS, YYNGEE. V lost 4 bases and J 5 bases, leaving 17 bases between the germline ends. The CDR3 runs to 15 residues. The CDR3 nucleotides read TGTGCCAGCAGCCACGGGACTCGACACCTAGATACGCAGTATTTT. It yields the protein CASSHGTRHLDTQYF. Full variable domain (outside the CDR3, taken from reference TRBV9 and TRBJ2-3): DSGVTQTPKHLITATGQRVTLRCSPRSGDLSVYWYQQSLDQGLQFLIQYYNGEERAKGNILERFSAQQFPDLHSELNLSSLELGDSALYFCASSHGTRHLDTQYFGPGTRLTVL.

V and J are TRBV5-1 and TRBJ2-1; 10 bases line up with TRBD2. Germline V gene data show CDR1 as SGHRS and CDR2 as YFSETQ. Trimming took 3 bases from V and 12 from J; bases not matched to a gene: 9. The CDR3 is 14 amino acids. The CDR3 sequence is CASSSLAGEEGQFF. The CDR3 DNA sequence: TGCGCCAGCAGCTCCCTAGCGGGAGAGGAAGGGCAGTTCTTC.

The J gene is TRBJ2-5, the V gene TRBV4-1; 10 bases map to TRBD1. CDR3 size: 15 residues. Looked up from germline, CDR1 is MGHRA and CDR2 is YSYEKL. V trimming: 5 bases; J trimming: 5 bases; junction bases outside the gene matches: 8. CDR3 DNA sequence: TGCGCCAGCAGCTCGGGACAGGGGAGAGTCGAGACCCAGTACTTC. It codes for CASSSGQGRVETQYF.

The chain couples TRBV7-9 to TRBJ1-3; D is unresolved. The V and J ends lost 7 bases and 4 bases respectively, with 14 bases between them. The CDR3 spans 14 residues. Germline V lookup: CDR1 SEHNR, CDR2 FQNEAQ (reference sequence). CDR3 amino acids: CASTKKVAGNTIYF. Here the CDR3 DNA reads TGTGCCAGCACCAAAAAGGTAGCGGGAAACACCATATATTTT. The full variable domain, in which reference TRBV7-9 and TRBJ1-3 provide the parts outside the CDR3, is DTGVSQNPRHKITKRGQNVTFRCDPISEHNRLYWYRQTLGQGPEFLTYFQNEAQLEKSRLLSDRFSAERPKGSFSTLEIQRTEQGDSAMYLCASTKKVAGNTIYFGEGSWLTVV.

This chain joins TRBV29-1 and TRBJ1-3; D gene unclear. From germline, CDR1 is SQVTM and CDR2 ANQGSEA. The CDR3 spans 14 residues. Trimming left V 1 base short and J 4 bases short, with 11 bases between. CDR3 in DNA: TGCAGCGTTGAAGTGGGAGCGAGAGGAAACACCATATATTTT. Protein sequence: CSVEVGARGNTIYF.

The gene calls are TRBV18 and TRBJ1-2; D not resolved. The CDR3 sequence is 12 residues long. Germline lookup yields CDR1 KGHSH and CDR2 LQKENI. The V end was cut by 4 bases, the J end by 8 bases, with 11 bases between. The CDR3 sequence is CASSLMMDGYTF. DNA of the CDR3: TGTGCCAGCTCACTCATGATGGACGGCTACACCTTC.

The J gene is TRBJ2-6, the V gene TRBV21-1; the table assigns TRBD2, which was not confirmed against the DNA. TRBV21-1 is labeled a pseudogene. The CDR3 sequence is 17 residues long. The CDR3 DNA is TGTGCCAGCACCGAGGACTCCCTCCCCTCTGGGGCCAACGTCCTGACTTTC. Translating gives CASTEDSLPSGANVLTF.

This clone was seen a single time. The gene calls are TRBV6-1 and TRBJ2-3; 8 nucleotides align to TRBD2. There are 15 residues in the CDR3. In germline, CDR1 is MNHNS, CDR2 SASEGT. V lost 6 bases, J lost 5 bases, and 10 bases stayed unmatched. CDR3 loop: CASRLLDGGVDTQYF. CDR3 in DNA: TGTGCCAGCAGGCTCCTCGACGGGGGGGTAGATACGCAGTATTTT.

This sequence joins TRBV5-1 and TRBJ2-3; D may match TRBD1 or TRBD2 (5 bases each). The CDR3 is 16 residues long. Germline V gives CDR1 SGHRS, CDR2 YFSETQ. V lost 9 bases and J 1 base, leaving 21 bases between the germline ends. DNA of the CDR3: TGCGCCACAACCCGCTCTGGGGACGGACGCACAGATACGCAGTATTTT. Translated: CATTRSGDGRTDTQYF.

The chain has TRBV6-5 and TRBJ2-1; D is ambiguous. V was trimmed by 0 bases and J by 4 bases, leaving 7 bases between them. The V gene's germline CDR1 is MNHEY and CDR2 SVGAGI. This CDR3 region has 14 residues. CDR3: CASSYSGRYNEQFF. CDR3 nucleotides: TGTGCCAGCAGTTACTCAGGACGGTACAATGAGCAGTTCTTC.

This chain connects TRBV6-6 to TRBJ2-7, with a tentative D call TRBD1 (5 bases). Per the germline V gene, CDR1 is MNHNY and CDR2 is SVGAGI (reference sequence). V lost 2 bases and J lost 5, with 16 bases in between. The CDR3 extends over 15 amino acids. CDR3 coding DNA: TGTGCCAGCAGTTACGGTTGGTTAAGGGGCGACGAGCAGTACTTC. Amino acid sequence: CASSYGWLRGDEQYF.

In this sample, this clone turned up once. The chain uses TRBV18 and TRBJ1-2; D is uncertain. Trimming cost V 0 bases and J 8 bases, with 16 bases left between them. The CDR3 has 15 amino acids. Germline V gives CDR1 KGHSH, CDR2 LQKENI. CDR3 nucleotide sequence: TGTGCCAGCTCACCACCGGGAGGAGGTACGACGGGCTACACCTTC. Translated: CASSPPGGGTTGYTF.

As to this clone: Within the sample, other DNA sequences also encode this same CDR3. This chain connects TRBV5-4 to TRBJ2-3; D gene unclear. Germline values: CDR1 SGHNT, CDR2 YYREEE (reference sequence). V was pared by 1 base and J by 4 bases, with 4 bases between. The CDR3 loop spans 12 amino acids. Here the CDR3 DNA reads TGTGCCAGCAGCTTGATCCCAGATACGCAGTATTTT. Its protein product is CASSLIPDTQYF.

On this clone itself: Other DNA variants within this sample encode the same CDR3. The rearrangement links TRBV2 to TRBJ2-1; D uncertain. V lost 6 bases, J lost 4 bases, and 4 bases lay in between. The CDR3 runs 11 residues. CDR1 and CDR2 from the germline V gene are SNHLY and FYNNEI. For the CDR3, the DNA is TGTGCCAGCAGGGCTTACAATGAGCAGTTCTTC. Encoded protein: CASRAYNEQFF.